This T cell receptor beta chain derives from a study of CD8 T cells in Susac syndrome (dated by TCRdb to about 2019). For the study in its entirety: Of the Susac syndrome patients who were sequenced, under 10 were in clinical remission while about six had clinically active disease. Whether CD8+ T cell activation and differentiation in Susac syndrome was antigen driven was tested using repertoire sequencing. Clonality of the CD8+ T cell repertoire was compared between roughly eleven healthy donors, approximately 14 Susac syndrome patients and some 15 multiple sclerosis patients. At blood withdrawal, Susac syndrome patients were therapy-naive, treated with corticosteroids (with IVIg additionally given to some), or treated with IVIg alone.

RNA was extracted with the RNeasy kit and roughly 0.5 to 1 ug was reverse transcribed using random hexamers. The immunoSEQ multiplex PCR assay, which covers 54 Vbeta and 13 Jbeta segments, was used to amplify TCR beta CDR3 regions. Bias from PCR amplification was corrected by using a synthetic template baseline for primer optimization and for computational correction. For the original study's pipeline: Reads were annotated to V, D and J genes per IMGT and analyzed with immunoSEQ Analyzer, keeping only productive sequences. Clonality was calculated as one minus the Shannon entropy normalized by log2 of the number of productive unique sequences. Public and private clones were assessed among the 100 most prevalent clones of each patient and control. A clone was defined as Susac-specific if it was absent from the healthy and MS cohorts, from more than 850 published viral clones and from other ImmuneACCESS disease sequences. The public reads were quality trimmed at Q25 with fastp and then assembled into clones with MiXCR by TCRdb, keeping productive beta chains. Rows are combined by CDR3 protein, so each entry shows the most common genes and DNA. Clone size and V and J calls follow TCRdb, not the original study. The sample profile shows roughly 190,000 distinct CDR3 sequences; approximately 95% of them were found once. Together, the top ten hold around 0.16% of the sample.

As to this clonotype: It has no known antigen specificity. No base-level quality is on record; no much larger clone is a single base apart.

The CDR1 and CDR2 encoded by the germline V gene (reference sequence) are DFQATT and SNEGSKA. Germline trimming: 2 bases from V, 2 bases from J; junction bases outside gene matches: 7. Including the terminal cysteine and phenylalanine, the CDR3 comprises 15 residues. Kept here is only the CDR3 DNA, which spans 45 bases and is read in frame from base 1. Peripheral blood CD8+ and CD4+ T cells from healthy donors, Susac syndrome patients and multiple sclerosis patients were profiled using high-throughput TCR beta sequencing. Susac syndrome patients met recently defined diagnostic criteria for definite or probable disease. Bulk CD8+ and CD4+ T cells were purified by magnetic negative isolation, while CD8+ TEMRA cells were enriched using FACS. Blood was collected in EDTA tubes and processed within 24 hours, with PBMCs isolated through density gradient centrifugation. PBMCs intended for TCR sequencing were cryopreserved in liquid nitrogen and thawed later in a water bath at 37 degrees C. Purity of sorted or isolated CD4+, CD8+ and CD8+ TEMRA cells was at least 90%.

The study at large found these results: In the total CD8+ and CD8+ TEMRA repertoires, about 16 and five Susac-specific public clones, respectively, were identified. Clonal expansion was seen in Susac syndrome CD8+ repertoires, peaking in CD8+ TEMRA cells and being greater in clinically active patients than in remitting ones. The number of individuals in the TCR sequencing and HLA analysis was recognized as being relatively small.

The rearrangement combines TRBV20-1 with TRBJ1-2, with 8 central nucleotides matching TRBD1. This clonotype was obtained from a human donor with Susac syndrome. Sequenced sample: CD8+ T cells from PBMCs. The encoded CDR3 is CSARTWTGWNYGYTF. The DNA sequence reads TGCAGTGCTAGAACGTGGACAGGGTGGAACTATGGCTACACCTTC.